This note documents a single T cell receptor (beta chain) sequence. Its antigen is undetermined. The source of the sample is a study of pediatric ulcerative colitis. One to two pinch biopsies were taken from the rectum during colonoscopy. Study-level points and caveats: Rectal repertoires separated controls, mild-moderate and acute severe colitis. All ulcerative colitis patients, but no controls, carried a couple of rectal clonotypes. Compared with controls, ulcerative colitis showed greater blood-rectum clone sharing. Blood samples from a couple of patients yielded substantially fewer templates and were excluded from blood-rectal overlap analysis.

Produced via immunoSEQ multiplex PCR; TCRdb's table is partial and in-frame only. The table has about 22,000 clones, about 71% seen once. V lost 5 bases to trimming and J lost 2 bases; unmatched junction nucleotides: 3. CDR1 is SGHTA and CDR2 is FQGNSA in the germline V gene. The CDR3 sequence is 13 residues long. The rearrangement links TRBV7-2 to TRBJ2-7; 7 nucleotides align to TRBD2. The clonotype comes from a boy younger than 18 with severe ulcerative colitis. The sequenced material came from gut tissue. CDR3 amino acids: CASSPGGTYEQYF. CDR3 sequence (DNA): TGTGCCAGCAGCCCGGGAGGTACCTACGAGCAGTACTTC.